This T cell receptor beta chain was captured by sequencing in a study of blood T cell repertoires in COVID-19. Data came from immunoSEQ multiplex PCR; TCRdb stores just in-frame clones and leaves some out. The data show fewer than 200,000 clones, less than 90% seen once. Worth noting for this clone: The limits of the CDR3 on the DNA are not certain, so only TCRdb's listed CDR3 is given.

The CDR3 adds up to 16 amino acids, both ends counted. The V gene is TRBV1, the J gene TRBJ2-1; no DNA check was done on the table's D call, TRBD1. TRBV1 is a pseudogene segment. Sequenced sample: PBMCs or T cells enriched from blood (not recorded which). The source of this sequence is a woman aged 25 to 45 who had been exposed to COVID-19. The CDR3 loop is CTSSQVAGGIYNEQFF.